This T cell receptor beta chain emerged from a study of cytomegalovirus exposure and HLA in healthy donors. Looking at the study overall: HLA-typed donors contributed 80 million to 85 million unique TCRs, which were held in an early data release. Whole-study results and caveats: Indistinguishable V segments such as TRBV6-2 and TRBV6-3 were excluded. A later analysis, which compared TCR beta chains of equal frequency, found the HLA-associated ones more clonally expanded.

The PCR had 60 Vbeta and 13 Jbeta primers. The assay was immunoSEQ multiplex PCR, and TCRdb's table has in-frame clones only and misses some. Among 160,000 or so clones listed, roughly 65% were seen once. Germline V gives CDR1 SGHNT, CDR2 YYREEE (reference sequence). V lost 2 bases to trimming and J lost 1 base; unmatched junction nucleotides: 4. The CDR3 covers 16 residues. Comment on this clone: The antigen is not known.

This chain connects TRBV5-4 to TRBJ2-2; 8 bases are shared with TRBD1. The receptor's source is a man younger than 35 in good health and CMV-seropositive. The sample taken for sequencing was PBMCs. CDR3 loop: CASSLAGTGNTGELFF. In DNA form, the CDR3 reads TGTGCCAGCAGCTTAGCCGGGACAGGGAACACCGGGGAGCTGTTTTTT.